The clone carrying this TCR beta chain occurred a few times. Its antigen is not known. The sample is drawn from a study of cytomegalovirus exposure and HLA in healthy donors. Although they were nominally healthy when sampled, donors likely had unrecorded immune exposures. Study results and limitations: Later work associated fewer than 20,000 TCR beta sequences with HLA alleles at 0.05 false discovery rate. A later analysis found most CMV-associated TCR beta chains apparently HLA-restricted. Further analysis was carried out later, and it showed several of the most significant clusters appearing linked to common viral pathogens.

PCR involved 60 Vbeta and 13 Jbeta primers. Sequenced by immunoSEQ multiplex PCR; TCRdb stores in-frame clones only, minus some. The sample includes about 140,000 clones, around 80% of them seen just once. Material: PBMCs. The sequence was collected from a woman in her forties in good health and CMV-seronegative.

DNA for the CDR3: TGTGCCAGTACGGGGGACAGGGGATTTCATAGCAATCAGCCCCAGCATTTT. It codes for CASTGDRGFHSNQPQHF. The rearrangement uses TRBV19 and TRBJ1-5; TRBD1 agrees at 10 bases. Germline loops: CDR1 LNHDA, CDR2 SQIVND (reference sequence). This CDR3 is built from 17 residues. Germline trimming cut 7 bases from V and 0 bases from J; bases unmatched to any gene: 9.